The TCR beta chain under discussion was sequenced for a study of shared T cell receptors in the human thymus. This table comes from immunoSEQ multiplex PCR, and its TCRdb copy is limited to in-frame clones, with some not included. This sample yields about 730,000 clones, of which 80% to 90% are seen a single time; around 0.01% belongs to the top ten. Germline CDR1 reads SGHTS; CDR2 reads YDEGEE. Trimming shortened V by 0 bases and J by 4 bases, and 23 bases separated the two germline ends. The CDR3 contains 19 residues. The sample holds a few counts of this clone. These records were also assigned to another study, of human thymus T cells. That work adds: Each of the donors was a healthy Finnish infant who was undergoing open corrective cardiac surgery for congenital heart defects. The study used thymus tissue resected during corrective heart surgery. Blood and thymic repertoires both appeared biased in V and J gene usage. A high degree of thymic repertoire overlap among unrelated individuals was reported in related research.

Sequencing used thymocytes. This TCR was recovered from a girl under two years old with a congenital heart defect. The V and J genes are TRBV5-8 and TRBJ2-1; D is possibly TRBD1 (6 bases). CDR3 in amino acids: CASSLDEDSIGITYNEQFF. CDR3 bases: TGTGCCAGCAGCTTGGATGAGGACAGTATAGGGATTACGTACAATGAGCAGTTCTTC.